The next 3 T cell receptor beta chains were all read from a single sample in a study of tumor-infiltrating lymphocytes in primary liver carcinoma. TCR beta cDNA was reverse-transcribed from about 0.45 ug of total RNA. The reaction used a constant-region primer and ProtoScript II reverse transcriptase. Generation of the TCR beta libraries relied on three nested multiplex PCR rounds using slightly modified ARM-PCR. For around 11 cycles apiece, the opening two PCR rounds ran with TRBV1-TRBV30 forward primers and a C-beta reverse primer. TCRdb reprocessed the multiplex PCR reads with MiXCR, giving one entry per CDR3 protein. Altogether 300,000 to 350,000 distinct CDR3 sequences are present, around 60% being singletons, with the ten largest covering about 6.1%. In addition to blood RNA drawn from unsorted whole blood, germline DNA was extracted. The sequenced material came from peripheral blood. The receptors were gathered from a man in his forties or fifties with primary liver carcinoma and hepatitis B virus infection.

Of note for this clonotype: A much more abundant neighbour one base away suggests this may be a read error. The chain carries TRBV14 and TRBJ1-6, with a tentative D call TRBD1 (5 bases). Germline CDR1 SGHDN, CDR2 FVKESK. The CDR3 length is 13 residues. CDR3 protein: CASSGIRNSPLHF. The CDR3 bases are TGTGCGAGCTCAGGGATTCGGAATTCACCCCTCCACTTT. The entire variable domain, with the rest obtained from reference TRBV14 and TRBJ1-6, is as follows: EAGVTQFPSHSVIEKGQTVTLRCDPISGHDNLYWYRRVMGKEIKFLLHFVKESKQDESGMPNNRFLAERTGGTYSTLKVQPAELEDSGVYFCASSGIRNSPLHFGNGTRLTVT.

This clonotype was recorded only once. An end of the junction differs from the germline gene, which may be a read error. V gene TRBV6-5 combines with J gene TRBJ1-1; tentatively, D is TRBD1 (5 bases). The CDR3 has 14 amino acids. Germline V gives CDR1 MNHEY, CDR2 SVGAGI. The CDR3 nucleotides read TGTACCAGCGGTTATTCAGGGACTAACACTGAAGCTTTCTTT. Translation: CTSGYSGTNTEAFF.

As to this clonotype: A much larger clone lies one base from this, so it may be a read error. Given the absence of the conserved phenylalanine or tryptophan at the CDR3 end, a read error is likely. V gene TRBV28 combines with J gene TRBJ2-7, with D hard to call. Per the germline V gene, CDR1 is MDHEN and CDR2 is SYDVKM. The V and J ends lost 8 bases and 6 bases respectively, with 8 bases between them. The CDR3 spans 10 residues. DNA for the CDR3: TGTGCCAGCGGGTTCCGCGAGCAGTACTCC. It is translated as CASGFREQYS.